This passage covers 31 T cell receptor beta chains from one sample sequenced in a study of cytomegalovirus exposure and HLA in healthy donors. The PCR ran on 60 Vbeta and 13 Jbeta primers. The table came from immunoSEQ multiplex PCR; TCRdb's copy has only in-frame clones and leaves some out. The sample records under 200,000 clones, roughly four fifths being singletons. The source material was PBMCs. The receptors were gathered from a man under 40 in good health and CMV-seronegative.

The CDR3 loop reads CASSYSPVSGAEAFF. The CDR3 coding sequence is TGTGCCAGCAGTTACTCTCCAGTAAGCGGGGCTGAAGCTTTCTTT. This sequence joins TRBV6-5 and TRBJ1-1; D gene unclear. V was cut by 0 bases and J by 6 bases, with 14 bases left in between. The CDR3 runs 15 residues. Germline V gives CDR1 MNHEY, CDR2 SVGAGI.

This clone appeared a few times. The rearrangement uses TRBV29-1 and TRBJ1-2, with 8 bases aligning to TRBD1. Germline V lookup: CDR1 SQVTM, CDR2 ANQGSEA. The CDR3 covers 15 residues. V dropped 2 bases and J dropped 3; count of bases not matched to a gene: 8. The CDR3 loop reads CSVETGQGLDYGYTF. The CDR3 DNA reads TGCAGCGTTGAAACTGGACAGGGTCTGGACTATGGCTACACCTTC.

This chain joins TRBV4-1 and TRBJ1-5, with 7 bases fitting TRBD1. The CDR3 is made up of 18 amino acids. In germline, CDR1 is MGHRA, CDR2 YSYEKL. Trimming removed 4 bases from V and 0 bases from J; junction bases left unmatched: 12. CDR3 residues: CASSRRWDSTNSNQPQHF. Here the CDR3 DNA reads TGCGCCAGCAGCCGAAGGTGGGACAGTACCAATAGCAATCAGCCCCAGCATTTT.

The V and J genes are TRBV4-1 and TRBJ2-1; the match to TRBD2 covers 8 bases. The CDR3 covers 17 residues. Germline V gives CDR1 MGHRA, CDR2 YSYEKL. J gave up 2 bases and V 3 bases, and 9 bases lay outside the gene matches. CDR3 sequence: CASSHPRVAGPYNEQFF. The CDR3 DNA reads TGCGCCAGCAGCCATCCCCGGGTAGCGGGACCCTACAATGAGCAGTTCTTC.

This clone has just one count. J is TRBJ2-5 and V is TRBV28; 10 bases agree with TRBD2. The CDR3 loop spans 14 amino acids. With V trimmed by 3 bases and J by 4 bases, 2 bases remained unmatched. Germline CDR1 MDHEN, CDR2 SYDVKM. CDR3 protein: CASSFLAGAETQYF. Here the CDR3 DNA reads TGTGCCAGCAGTTTTCTAGCGGGAGCAGAGACCCAGTACTTC.

This chain connects TRBV29-1 to TRBJ2-1, with 9 bases that match TRBD2. Germline values: CDR1 SQVTM, CDR2 ANQGSEA. This CDR3 spans 17 amino acids. The J segment lost 1 base and the V segment lost 7 bases, leaving 14 bases of the junction unmatched. The CDR3 sequence is CSAAGLAGTASYNEQFF. CDR3 coding DNA: TGCAGCGCAGCGGGTCTAGCGGGAACCGCTTCCTACAATGAGCAGTTCTTC.

The chain is built from TRBV27 and TRBJ2-7; 10 bases fit TRBD1. V lost 6 bases, J lost 2 bases, and 16 bases stayed unmatched. This CDR3 spans 18 amino acids. Per germline, CDR1 MNHEY and CDR2 SMNVEV (reference sequence). The CDR3 DNA reads TGTGCCAGCAGCCTGCCCGACAGGGGGCGAATCCCTCCCTACGAGCAGTACTTC. Protein product: CASSLPDRGRIPPYEQYF.

In its sample, this clone was seen a few times. The V and J genes are TRBV27 and TRBJ2-1; D is unclear. CDR3 length: 12 amino acids. Germline CDR1 and CDR2: MNHEY and SMNVEV (reference sequence). The V end was cut by 8 bases, the J end by 8 bases, with 13 bases between. This chain's CDR3 is CASYVSAHEQFF. CDR3 in DNA: TGTGCCAGCTATGTGAGCGCCCATGAGCAGTTCTTC.

This clone came up once. CDR3 loop: CASSPRGSEAYEQYF. The DNA for the CDR3 is TGTGCCAGCAGTCCCCGGGGGTCCGAGGCCTACGAGCAGTACTTC. The chain employs TRBV6-6 and TRBJ2-7, with D perhaps matching TRBD2 (6 bases). Germline lookup yields CDR1 MNHNY and CDR2 SVGAGI (reference sequence). Trimming pared 5 bases from V and 2 bases from J, leaving 16 bases between. This CDR3 is 15 amino acids long.

V gene TRBV5-8 combines with J gene TRBJ1-2; D may be TRBD1 (5 bases). In germline, CDR1 is SGHTS, CDR2 YDEGEE. The CDR3 is 15 amino acids. V lost 1 base and J lost 4, with 14 bases in between. The CDR3 nucleotides read TGTGCCAGCAGCTTGCTCGGACACCTATCCTATGGCTACACCTTC. It is translated as CASSLLGHLSYGYTF.

The chain uses TRBV5-1 and TRBJ2-5; TRBD2 aligns across 8 bases. The junction had 6 bases not matched to a gene; V was cut back by 0 bases and J by 5 bases. The germline V gene encodes CDR1 SGHRS and CDR2 YFSETQ. The CDR3 has 15 residues. CDR3 amino acids: CASSLAGRGLETQYF. CDR3 DNA sequence: TGCGCCAGCAGCTTGGCCGGGAGGGGGTTGGAGACCCAGTACTTC.

The chain uses TRBV27 and TRBJ2-3, with D perhaps matching TRBD1 (6 bases). CDR3 length equals 14 residues. Per germline, CDR1 MNHEY and CDR2 SMNVEV (reference sequence). V dropped 2 bases and J dropped 6 bases, with 12 bases sitting between them. The CDR3 spells CASSLLGQHDTQYF. CDR3 in DNA: TGTGCCAGCAGTTTACTTGGACAGCACGATACGCAGTATTTT.

The chain couples TRBV9 to TRBJ2-7; 11 nucleotides line up with TRBD1. Germline V gene sequence: CDR1 SGDLS, CDR2 YYNGEE. This CDR3 region has 19 residues. V shed 0 bases, J shed 7 bases, and the junction held 18 bases outside the gene matches. CDR3 DNA sequence: TGTGCCAGCAGCGTAGCCCCCGGGACAGGGGGTGTGGATCAACGGGAGCAGTACTTC. Amino acids: CASSVAPGTGGVDQREQYF.

The chain carries TRBV28 and TRBJ1-2, with 11 bases fitting TRBD1. Germline V gives CDR1 MDHEN, CDR2 SYDVKM. This CDR3 is built from 16 residues. The ends lost 5 bases at V and 1 base at J; junction bases unmatched: 6. For the CDR3, the DNA is TGTGCCAGCAGTGGGACAGGGGGTTGGAATAACTATGGCTACACCTTC. Its protein is CASSGTGGWNNYGYTF.

The chain carries TRBV7-9 and TRBJ2-5; maybe TRBD2 (5 bases). Germline lookup yields CDR1 SEHNR and CDR2 FQNEAQ (reference sequence). CDR3 length: 15 residues. V was shortened by 6 bases and J by 0 bases, with 14 bases between the two germline ends. The CDR3 region is CASSIGRGNQETQYF. Written as DNA, the CDR3 is TGTGCCAGCAGTATTGGGAGAGGGAACCAAGAGACCCAGTACTTC.

The chain recombines TRBV9 with TRBJ2-1, with a weak D call TRBD2 (5 bases). Trimming left V 0 bases short and J 0 bases short, with 13 bases between. The CDR3 is 17 amino acids. Looked up from germline, CDR1 is SGDLS and CDR2 is YYNGEE. This CDR3 reads CASSVESSASSYNEQFF. The CDR3 nucleotides are TGTGCCAGCAGCGTAGAAAGTAGCGCCAGCTCCTACAATGAGCAGTTCTTC.

This clone was seen once. The V and J genes are TRBV15 and TRBJ1-4; the D is unclear. The germline V gene has CDR1 LNHNV and CDR2 YYDKDF (reference sequence). V was shortened by 2 bases and J by 6 bases, with 7 bases between the two germline ends. The CDR3 has 13 residues. In DNA form, the CDR3 reads TGTGCCACCAGCAGATGGCCTCATGAAAAACTGTTTTTT. It yields the protein CATSRWPHEKLFF.

V is TRBV7-3 and J is TRBJ2-7, with D possibly being TRBD2 (5 bases). V was pared by 5 bases and J by 3 bases, with 14 bases between. This CDR3 is 14 amino acids long. The germline gives CDR1 SGHTA, CDR2 FQGTGA. CDR3 nucleotides: TGTGCCAGCAGCCCGGGGAGCGGTCTCTACGAGCAGTACTTC. Translation gives CASSPGSGLYEQYF.

The V and J genes are TRBV7-3 and TRBJ2-3; D might be TRBD2 (5 bases). The CDR3 has 11 amino acids. Trimming took off 8 bases at V and 11 bases at J, with 14 bases between the two ends. CDR1 and CDR2 (germline): SGHTA, FQGTGA. DNA for the CDR3: TGTGCCAGCTCCAACGAGGGTAGGCAGTATTTT. Its translation is CASSNEGRQYF.

J is TRBJ1-2 and V is TRBV19, with 7 bases lining up with TRBD1. The CDR3 runs 16 residues. J was trimmed by 5 bases and V by 7 bases; bases with no gene match: 16. Germline assignment: CDR1 LNHDA and CDR2 SQIVND (reference sequence). The CDR3 DNA reads as TGTGCCAGTACCCCAGGACAGGATGGGGGGTGGTATGGCTACACCTTC. Protein: CASTPGQDGGWYGYTF.

There are a few counts of this clone. CDR3 sequence (DNA): TGTGCCAGCAGCCCCATGGGCCGAGCGGATGAGCAGTTCTTC. Amino acids: CASSPMGRADEQFF. The chain uses TRBV7-3 and TRBJ2-1; possibly TRBD2 for D (5 bases). CDR3 length: 14 amino acids. V was pared by 5 bases and J by 8 bases, with 16 bases between. Germline-derived CDR1 and CDR2 are SGHTA and FQGTGA.

The V and J genes are TRBV7-2 and TRBJ2-1, with 14 bases lining up with TRBD2. CDR1 and CDR2 (germline): SGHTA, FQGNSA. With V trimmed by 1 base and J by 5 bases, 4 bases remained unmatched. The CDR3 loop spans 17 amino acids. CDR3 DNA: TGTGCCAGCAGCTTAGTTGGGACTAGCGGGAGTAACAATGAGCAGTTCTTC. Protein sequence: CASSLVGTSGSNNEQFF. Full variable domain (missing parts from reference TRBV7-2 and TRBJ2-1): GAGVSQSPSNKVTEKGKDVELRCDPISGHTALYWYRQSLGQGLEFLIYFQGNSAPDKSGLPSDRFSAERTGGSVSTLTIQRTQQEDSAVYLCASSLVGTSGSNNEQFFGPGTRLTVL.

The chain uses TRBV28 and TRBJ2-6, with D possibly TRBD1 on 6 matching bases. CDR1 and CDR2 (germline): MDHEN, SYDVKM. V was cut by 10 bases and J by 4 bases, with 17 bases left in between. The CDR3 length is 15 residues. The CDR3 region has the DNA TGTGCCATTTTACGGGCAGGGGACGGGGCCAACGTCCTGACTTTC. It specifies CAILRAGDGANVLTF.

This clone was seen a single time. The rearrangement uses TRBV25-1 and TRBJ2-7; D unresolved. The V end was cut by 4 bases, the J end by 3 bases, with 10 bases between. CDR1 and CDR2 (germline): MGHDK, SYGVNS. This CDR3 is 13 amino acids long. The CDR3 is CASSGQAGYEQYF. CDR3 in DNA: TGTGCCAGCAGTGGGCAGGCCGGCTACGAGCAGTACTTC.

The chain joins TRBV27 to TRBJ2-1; TRBD2 matches at 14 bases. CDR1 MNHEY and CDR2 SMNVEV come from the germline V gene (reference sequence). V was clipped by 6 bases and J by 7 bases; unmatched bases: 11. The CDR3 sequence is 17 residues long. The chain's CDR3 is CASRLELGTSGSNEQFF. The CDR3, as DNA: TGTGCCAGCAGACTCGAGCTAGGGACTAGCGGGAGTAATGAGCAGTTCTTC.

V and J are TRBV1 and TRBJ2-2; the table's D call, TRBD2, has no DNA check behind it. TRBV1 is annotated as a pseudogene. The CDR3 runs to 19 residues. The CDR3 loop is CTSSQPCGRDTLNTGELFF. The DNA for the CDR3 is TGCACCAGCAGCCAGCCTTGCGGGAGGGATACTTTGAACACCGGGGAGCTGTTTTTT.

The J gene is TRBJ2-1, the V gene TRBV7-9; 10 positions agree with TRBD2. V was pared by 5 bases and J by 5 bases, with 3 bases of the junction left unmatched. Germline CDR1 SEHNR, CDR2 FQNEAQ (reference sequence). The CDR3 contains 14 residues. The CDR3 DNA follows: TGTGCCAGCAGCCCTAGCGGGAGTGACAATGAGCAGTTCTTC. The encoded protein is CASSPSGSDNEQFF.

In regard to this clone: Additional DNA sequences in this sample encode the identical CDR3. This chain uses TRBV28 with TRBJ2-3; tentative D call: TRBD2 (6 bases). CDR1 is MDHEN and CDR2 is SYDVKM in the germline V gene. The CDR3 sequence is 14 residues long. V lost 2 bases and J 0 bases, leaving 6 bases between the germline ends. CDR3 protein: CASSLSGSTDTQYF. The DNA for the CDR3 is TGTGCCAGCAGTTTAAGCGGGAGCACAGATACGCAGTATTTT.

The chain carries TRBV7-6 and TRBJ2-7; D is perhaps TRBD2 (5 bases). CDR3 size: 12 residues. CDR1 SGHVS and CDR2 FNYEAQ come from the germline V gene. Trimming took 6 bases from V and 6 from J, leaving 12 bases between them. The CDR3 coding sequence is TGTGCCAGCAGTCATCTAGCTGCCGAGCAGTACTTC. Residues: CASSHLAAEQYF.

The chain employs TRBV2 and TRBJ2-7; the D gene is possibly TRBD1 (6 bases). The V gene's germline CDR1 is SNHLY and CDR2 FYNNEI. Trimming removed 4 bases from V and 6 bases from J, with 7 bases in between. The CDR3 is made up of 11 amino acids. The CDR3 region has the DNA TGTGCCAGCAGTGGGGGGCGCGAGCAGTACTTC. Translated, it gives CASSGGREQYF.

V usage is TRBV6-5 and J usage is TRBJ2-7; 8 bases agree with TRBD1. The CDR3 covers 14 residues. CDR1 MNHEY and CDR2 SVGAGI come from the germline V gene. V lost 6 bases to trimming and J lost 2 bases; unmatched junction nucleotides: 6. As DNA, the CDR3 is TGTGCCAGCAGCCGGACAGGGATGGCCTACGAGCAGTACTTC. This translates into CASSRTGMAYEQYF.